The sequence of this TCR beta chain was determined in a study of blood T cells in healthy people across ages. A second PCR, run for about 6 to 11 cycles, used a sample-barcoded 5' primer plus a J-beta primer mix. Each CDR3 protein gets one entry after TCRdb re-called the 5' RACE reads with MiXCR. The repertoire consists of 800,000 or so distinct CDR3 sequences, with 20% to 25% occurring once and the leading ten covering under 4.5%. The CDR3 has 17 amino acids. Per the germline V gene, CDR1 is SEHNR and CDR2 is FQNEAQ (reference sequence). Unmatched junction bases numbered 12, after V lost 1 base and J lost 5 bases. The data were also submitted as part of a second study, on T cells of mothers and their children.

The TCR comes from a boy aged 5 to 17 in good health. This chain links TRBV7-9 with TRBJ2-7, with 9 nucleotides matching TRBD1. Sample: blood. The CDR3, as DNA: TGTGCCAGCAGCTTAGTCCCCGGGACAGGGTTAATCGACGAGCAGTACTTC. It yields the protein CASSLVPGTGLIDEQYF. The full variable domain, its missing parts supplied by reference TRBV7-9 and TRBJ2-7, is DTGVSQNPRHKITKRGQNVTFRCDPISEHNRLYWYRQTLGQGPEFLTYFQNEAQLEKSRLLSDRFSAERPKGSFSTLEIQRTEQGDSAMYLCASSLVPGTGLIDEQYFGPGTRLTVT.